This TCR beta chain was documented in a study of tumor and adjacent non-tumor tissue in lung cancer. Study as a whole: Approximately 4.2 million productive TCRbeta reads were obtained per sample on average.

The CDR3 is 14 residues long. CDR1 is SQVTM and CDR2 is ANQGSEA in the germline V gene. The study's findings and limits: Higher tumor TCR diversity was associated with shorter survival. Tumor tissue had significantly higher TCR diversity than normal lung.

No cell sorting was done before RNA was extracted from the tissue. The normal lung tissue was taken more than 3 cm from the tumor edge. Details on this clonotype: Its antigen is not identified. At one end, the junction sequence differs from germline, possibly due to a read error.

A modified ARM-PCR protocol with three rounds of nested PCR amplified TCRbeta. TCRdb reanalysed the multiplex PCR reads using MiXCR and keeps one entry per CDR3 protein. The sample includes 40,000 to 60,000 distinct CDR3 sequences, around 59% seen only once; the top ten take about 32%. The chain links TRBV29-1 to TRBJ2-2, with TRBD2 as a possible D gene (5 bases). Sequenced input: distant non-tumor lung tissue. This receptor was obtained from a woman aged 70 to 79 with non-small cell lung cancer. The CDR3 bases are TGCAGCATTGAAAGCTTCGGGGTGTCCGGTGAGCTGTTTTTT. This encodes CSIESFGVSGELFF.